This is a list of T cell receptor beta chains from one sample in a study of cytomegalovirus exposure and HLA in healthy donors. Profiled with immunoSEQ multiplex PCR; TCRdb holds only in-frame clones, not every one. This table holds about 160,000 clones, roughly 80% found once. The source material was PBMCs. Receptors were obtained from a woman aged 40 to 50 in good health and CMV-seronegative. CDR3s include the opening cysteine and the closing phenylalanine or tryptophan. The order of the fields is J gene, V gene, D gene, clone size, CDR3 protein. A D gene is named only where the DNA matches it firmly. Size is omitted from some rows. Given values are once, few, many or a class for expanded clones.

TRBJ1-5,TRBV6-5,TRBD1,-,CASIPGQGVNQPQHF
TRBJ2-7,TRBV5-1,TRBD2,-,CASSLWASGGYEQYF
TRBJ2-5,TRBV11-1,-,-,CASSPDRQETQYF
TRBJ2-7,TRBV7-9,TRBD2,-,CASSGGGKQYF
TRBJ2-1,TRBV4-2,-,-,CASSQDRQGIYNEQFF
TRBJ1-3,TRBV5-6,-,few,CASSLAGGRNTIYF
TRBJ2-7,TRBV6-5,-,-,CASRGMRNSYEQYF
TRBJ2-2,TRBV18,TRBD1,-,CASSGRTGSNTGELFF
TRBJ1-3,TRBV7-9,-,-,CASSGDRLSSGNTIYF
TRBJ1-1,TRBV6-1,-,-,CASSEGGGRGTEAFF
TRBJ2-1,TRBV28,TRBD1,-,CASRHDRGSDNEQFF
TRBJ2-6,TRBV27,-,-,CASSIFSSGANVLTF
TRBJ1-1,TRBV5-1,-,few,CASSLVSGKTEAFF
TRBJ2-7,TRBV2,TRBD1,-,CASRAGTGDHEQYF
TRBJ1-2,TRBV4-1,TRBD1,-,CASSPNSGTVYGYTF
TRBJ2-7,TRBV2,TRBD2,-,CASSEKRGGYEQYF
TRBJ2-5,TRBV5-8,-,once,CASSLVLRQETQYF
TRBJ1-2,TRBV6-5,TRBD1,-,CASSADRGSYGYTF
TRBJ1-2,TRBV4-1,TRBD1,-,CASSQDGGQTPNYGYTF
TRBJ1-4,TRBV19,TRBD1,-,CASSSPGQGFSVEKLFF
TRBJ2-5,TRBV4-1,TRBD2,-,CASSQDKRSGGAKETQYF
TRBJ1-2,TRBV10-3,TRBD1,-,CAISKDREFLHYGYTF
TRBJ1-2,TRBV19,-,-,CASTLLLTGYGYTF
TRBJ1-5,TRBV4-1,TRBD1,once,CASSLYSGRGFDSNQPQHF
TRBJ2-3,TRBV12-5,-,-,CASTTGLHTDTQYF
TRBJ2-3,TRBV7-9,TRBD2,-,CASSLLGGGTAFTDTQYF
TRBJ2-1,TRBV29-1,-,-,CSVARGPYNEQFF
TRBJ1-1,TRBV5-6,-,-,CASSPTVQSNTEAFF
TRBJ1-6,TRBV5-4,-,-,CASSPPGEFNSPLHF
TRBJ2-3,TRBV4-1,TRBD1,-,CASSRKSPGQGSTDTQYF
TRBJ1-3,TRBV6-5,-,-,CASSYSRLGGNTIYF
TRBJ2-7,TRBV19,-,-,CASSIDGASEQYF